The 7 T cell receptor beta chains listed next were all sequenced from one sample in a study of T cells in Graves' hyperthyroidism and ophthalmopathy. TCR beta CDR3 sequences were amplified from RNA transcripts. HTBI primers were employed in a first-round RT-PCR of the TCR CDR3. TCRdb re-called the multiplex PCR reads through MiXCR, storing one row per CDR3 protein. The sample lists about 700,000 distinct CDR3 sequences, about 14% occurring once. Sequencing was done on a sample of blood. The receptors shown here come from a woman under 30 with Graves' hyperthyroidism.

The chain employs TRBV2 and TRBJ2-3; 8 positions match TRBD1. Trimming removed 5 bases from V and 8 bases from J; junction bases left unmatched: 3. The CDR3 spans 12 residues. Germline V gives CDR1 SNHLY, CDR2 FYNNEI. DNA for the CDR3: TGTGCCAGCAGTCCAGGGGGCGGTACGCAGTATTTT. It encodes CASSPGGGTQYF. The variable domain in full, with the rest retrieved from reference TRBV2 and TRBJ2-3, is EPEVTQTPSHQVTQMGQEVILRCVPISNHLYFYWYRQILGQKVEFLVSFYNNEISEKSEIFDDQFSVERPDGSNFTLKIRSTKLEDSAMYFCASSPGGGTQYFGPGTRLTVL.

This clonotype occurred many times. The chain couples TRBV6-2 or TRBV6-3 to TRBJ2-5; TRBD2 matches 8 bases. Losses at the gene ends were 6 bases for V and 2 bases for J; bases not matched to a gene: 8. Germline loops: CDR1 MNHEY, CDR2 SVGEGT. The CDR3 totals 15 residues. The CDR3 loop reads CASSITGTRQETQYF. In DNA form, the CDR3 reads TGTGCCAGCAGCATAACCGGGACTAGGCAAGAGACCCAGTACTTC.

This clonotype appeared a few times. V gene TRBV4-3 combines with J gene TRBJ1-5; D not certain. This CDR3 has 15 residues. Germline V gene data show CDR1 as LGHNA and CDR2 as YSLEER. With 0 bases removed from V and 9 bases from J, the gap between germline ends came to 15 bases. The CDR3 region has the DNA TGCGCCAGCAGCCAAGATCTGGGCCGACCCGGGCCCCAGCATTTT. It is translated as CASSQDLGRPGPQHF.

This clonotype occurred many times. The CDR3 bases are TGTGCCAGCAGTTTGTCCCACTCCCGACTAGCGGGAGGCTTCCCCGGGGAGCTGTTTTTT. Amino acid sequence: CASSLSHSRLAGGFPGELFF. The chain combines TRBV28 with TRBJ2-2, with 13 bases that match TRBD2. In germline, CDR1 is MDHEN, CDR2 SYDVKM. The length of the CDR3 is 20 residues. V lost 3 bases and J lost 6; bases outside the gene matches: 16.

The chain is built from TRBV30 and TRBJ1-2; D call uncertain. The V gene lost 2 bases and the J gene lost 7 bases, with 11 bases spanning the gap. The CDR3 totals 12 residues. Germline CDR1 GTSNPN, CDR2 SVGIG (reference sequence). The CDR3 nucleotides are TGTGCCTGGAGTCCACGGGCGGTTGGCTACACCTTC. Amino acids: CAWSPRAVGYTF.

This rearrangement joins TRBV20-1 to TRBJ2-2; D possibly uses TRBD1 or TRBD2 (5 bases each). The CDR3 extends over 14 amino acids. Trimming left V 6 bases short and J 2 bases short, with 13 bases between. In germline, CDR1 is DFQATT, CDR2 SNEGSKA (reference sequence). The DNA of the CDR3 is TGCAGTGCGTTCCGGGACCCAAACACCGGGGAGCTGTTTTTT. Its translation is CSAFRDPNTGELFF.

This clonotype was counted a few times. The chain has TRBV30 and TRBJ2-1; TRBD1 might be the D (7 bases). Deletions cut 2 bases from V and 8 bases from J, with 19 bases between. The germline V gene encodes CDR1 GTSNPN and CDR2 SVGIG (reference sequence). The CDR3 spans 15 residues. The CDR3 loop is CAWSPQTTGRYEQFF. CDR3 sequence (DNA): TGTGCCTGGAGTCCTCAAACGACAGGGAGGTATGAGCAGTTCTTC.